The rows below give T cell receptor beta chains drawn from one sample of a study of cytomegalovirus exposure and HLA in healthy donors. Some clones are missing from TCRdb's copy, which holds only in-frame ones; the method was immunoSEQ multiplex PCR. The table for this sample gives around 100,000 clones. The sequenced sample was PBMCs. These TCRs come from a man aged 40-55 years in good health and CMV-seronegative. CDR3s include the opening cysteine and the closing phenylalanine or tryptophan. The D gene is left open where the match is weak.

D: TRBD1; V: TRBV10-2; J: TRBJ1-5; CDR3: CASSLAGGSGQPQHF; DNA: TGCGCCAGCAGCCTGGCAGGGGGATCGGGACAGCCCCAGCATTTT
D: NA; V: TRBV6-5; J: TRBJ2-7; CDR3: CASSNWGTYEQYF; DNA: TGTGCCAGCAGTAATTGGGGCACCTACGAGCAGTACTTC
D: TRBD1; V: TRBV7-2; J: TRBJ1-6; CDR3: CASSPRQGGGSPLHF; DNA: TGTGCCAGCAGCCCCAGACAGGGCGGAGGTTCACCCCTCCACTTT
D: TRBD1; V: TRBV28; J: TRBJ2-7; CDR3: CASRTAGTGAYEQYF; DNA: TGTGCCAGCAGAACTGCCGGGACAGGTGCCTACGAGCAGTACTTC
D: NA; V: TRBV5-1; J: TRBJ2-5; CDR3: CASSLEGAGYQQETQYF; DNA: TGCGCCAGCAGCTTGGAGGGGGCGGGGTACCAACAAGAGACCCAGTACTTC
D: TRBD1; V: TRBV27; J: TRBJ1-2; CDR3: CASRHGQDNYGYTF; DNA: TGTGCCAGCAGACACGGACAGGATAACTATGGCTACACCTTC
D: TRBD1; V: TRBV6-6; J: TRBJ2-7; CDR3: CATGGQGSYEQYF; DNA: TGTGCCACCGGCGGACAGGGTTCCTACGAGCAGTACTTC
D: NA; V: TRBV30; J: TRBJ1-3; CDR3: CAWIPRGSGNTIYF; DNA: TGTGCCTGGATACCGCGGGGATCTGGAAACACCATATATTTT
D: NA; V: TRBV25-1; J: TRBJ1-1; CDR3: CASSPGETPETEAFF; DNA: TGTGCCAGCAGCCCCGGGGAGACCCCAGAGACTGAAGCTTTCTTT
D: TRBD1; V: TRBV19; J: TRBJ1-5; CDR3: CASTHGTGALSTWPQHF; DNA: TGTGCCAGTACCCATGGCACAGGGGCCTTATCAACGTGGCCCCAGCATTTT
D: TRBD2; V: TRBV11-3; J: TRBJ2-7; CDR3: CASSLGGASGTYEQYF; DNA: TGTGCCAGCAGCTTAGGTGGAGCTAGCGGTACCTACGAGCAGTACTTC
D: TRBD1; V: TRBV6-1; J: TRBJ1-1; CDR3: CASSELAGGYTEAFF; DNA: TGTGCCAGCAGTGAACTGGCAGGGGGCTACACTGAAGCTTTCTTT
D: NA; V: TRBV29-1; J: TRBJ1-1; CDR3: CSVAEGPEAFF; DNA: TGCAGCGTTGCTGAGGGCCCCGAAGCTTTCTTT
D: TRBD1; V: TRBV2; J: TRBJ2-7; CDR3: CASSERGTGVPYEQYF; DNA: TGTGCCAGCAGTGAACGTGGGACAGGGGTTCCATACGAGCAGTACTTC
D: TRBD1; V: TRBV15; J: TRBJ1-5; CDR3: CATSRGTGGSNQPQHF; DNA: TGTGCCACCAGCAGAGGAACAGGGGGTAGCAATCAGCCCCAGCATTTT
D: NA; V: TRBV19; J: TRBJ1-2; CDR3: CASSHGQFNYGYTF; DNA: TGTGCCAGTAGTCATGGACAGTTCAACTATGGCTACACCTTC
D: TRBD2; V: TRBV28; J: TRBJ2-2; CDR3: CASSNSRGAGVATGELFF; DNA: TGTGCCAGCAGTAACTCCCGGGGAGCGGGAGTAGCCACCGGGGAGCTGTTTTTT
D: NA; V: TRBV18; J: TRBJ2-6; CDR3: CASSPLRGSGANVLTF; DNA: TGTGCCAGCTCACCCCTCCGGGGTTCTGGGGCCAACGTCCTGACTTTC
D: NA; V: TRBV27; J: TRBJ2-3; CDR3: CASSLGGTSTDTQYF; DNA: TGTGCCAGCAGTCTAGGGGGAACCAGCACAGATACGCAGTATTTT
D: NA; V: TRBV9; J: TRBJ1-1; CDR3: CASSVTAGTEAFF; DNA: TGTGCCAGCAGCGTAACGGCAGGCACTGAAGCTTTCTTT
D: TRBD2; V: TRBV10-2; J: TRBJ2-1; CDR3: CASSLGTSVEQFF; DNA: TGCGCCAGCAGCTTAGGGACTAGCGTTGAGCAGTTCTTC
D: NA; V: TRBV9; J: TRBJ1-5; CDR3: CASSVEGGNQPQHF; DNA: TGTGCCAGCAGCGTAGAAGGGGGCAATCAGCCCCAGCATTTT
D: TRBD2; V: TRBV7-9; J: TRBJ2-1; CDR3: CASSPFSGGAFNEQFF; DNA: TGTGCCAGCAGCCCGTTCAGCGGGGGGGCATTCAATGAGCAGTTCTTC
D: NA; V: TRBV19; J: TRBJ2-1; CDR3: CASSKPIQGYEQFF; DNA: TGTGCCAGTAGCAAACCGATTCAGGGCTATGAGCAGTTCTTC
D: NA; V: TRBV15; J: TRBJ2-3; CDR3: CATSRESTDTQYF; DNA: TGTGCCACCAGCAGGGAGAGCACAGATACGCAGTATTTT
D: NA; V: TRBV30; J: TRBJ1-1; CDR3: CAWSRGSSTEAFF; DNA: TGTGCCTGGAGTAGAGGGTCGAGCACTGAAGCTTTCTTT
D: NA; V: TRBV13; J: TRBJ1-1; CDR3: CASSLGGAGITEAFF; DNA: TGTGCCAGCAGCCTTGGGGGCGCCGGGATCACTGAAGCTTTCTTT
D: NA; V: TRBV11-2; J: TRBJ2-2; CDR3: CASSLQGGGELFF; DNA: TGTGCCAGCAGCTTACAGGGTGGCGGGGAGCTGTTTTTT
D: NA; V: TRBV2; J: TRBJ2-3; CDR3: CASSEAAGPGTDTQYF; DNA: TGTGCCAGCAGTGAAGCGGCGGGACCGGGCACAGATACGCAGTATTTT
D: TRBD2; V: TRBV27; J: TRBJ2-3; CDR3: CASSFGLGGGPWDTQYF; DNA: TGTGCCAGCAGTTTTGGTCTTGGGGGGGGTCCTTGGGATACGCAGTATTTT
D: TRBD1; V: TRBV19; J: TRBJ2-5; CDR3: CASSISGGEETQYF; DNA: TGTGCCAGTAGTATCTCAGGGGGCGAAGAGACCCAGTACTTC
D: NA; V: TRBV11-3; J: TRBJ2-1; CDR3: CASSFTGADEQFF; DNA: TGTGCCAGCAGCTTTACGGGAGCGGATGAGCAGTTCTTC
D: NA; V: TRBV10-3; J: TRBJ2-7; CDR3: CAISGQETYEQYF; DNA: TGTGCCATCAGTGGGCAGGAAACCTACGAGCAGTACTTC
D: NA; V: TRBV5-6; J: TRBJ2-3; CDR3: CASKSLRLPSTDTQYF; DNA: TGTGCCAGTAAAAGCCTTCGCCTACCCAGCACAGATACGCAGTATTTT
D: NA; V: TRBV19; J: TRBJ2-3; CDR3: CASTRGTDTQYF; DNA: TGTGCCAGTACTAGGGGGACAGATACGCAGTATTTT
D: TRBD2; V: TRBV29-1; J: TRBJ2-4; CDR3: CSVELAGRAKNIQYF; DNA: TGCAGCGTTGAACTAGCGGGAAGGGCCAAAAACATTCAGTACTTC
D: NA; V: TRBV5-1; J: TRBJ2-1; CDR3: CASRPGLNNEQFF; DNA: TGCGCCAGCAGACCCGGGTTGAACAATGAGCAGTTCTTC
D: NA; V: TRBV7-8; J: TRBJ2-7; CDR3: CASRRDLNYEQYF; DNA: TGTGCCAGTAGGAGGGACCTCAACTACGAGCAGTACTTC
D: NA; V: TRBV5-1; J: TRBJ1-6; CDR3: CASSAPGTKNSPLHF; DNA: TGCGCCAGCAGCGCCCCCGGGACAAAGAATTCACCCCTCCACTTT
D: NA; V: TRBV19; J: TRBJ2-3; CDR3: CASSIGGGRTDTQYF; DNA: TGTGCCAGTAGTATAGGAGGAGGCCGAACAGATACGCAGTATTTT
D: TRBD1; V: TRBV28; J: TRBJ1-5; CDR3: CASSPPSGWTGVKPQHF; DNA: TGTGCCAGCAGTCCACCTTCAGGATGGACAGGGGTTAAGCCCCAGCATTTT
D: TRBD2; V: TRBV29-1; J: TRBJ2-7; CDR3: CSVAGLAGNSYEQYF; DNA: TGCAGCGTTGCGGGGCTAGCGGGCAACTCCTACGAGCAGTACTTC
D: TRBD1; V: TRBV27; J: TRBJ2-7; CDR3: CASSRGDRGPYEQYF; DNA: TGTGCCAGCTCTCGTGGGGACAGGGGTCCCTACGAGCAGTACTTC
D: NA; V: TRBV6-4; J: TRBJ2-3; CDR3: CASSGQATDTQYF; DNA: TGTGCCAGCAGTGGACAGGCAACAGATACGCAGTATTTT
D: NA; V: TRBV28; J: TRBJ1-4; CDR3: CASLRPSEEKLFF; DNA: TGTGCCAGCCTGCGACCCAGCGAGGAAAAACTGTTTTTT
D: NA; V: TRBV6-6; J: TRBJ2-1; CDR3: CASSYPVGLYYEQFF; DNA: TGTGCCAGCAGTTACCCTGTGGGGCTATACTACGAGCAGTTCTTC
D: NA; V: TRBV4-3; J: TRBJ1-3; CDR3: CASSQDRTDRAGNTIYF; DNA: TGCGCCAGCAGCCAAGATCGGACAGACCGAGCTGGAAACACCATATATTTT
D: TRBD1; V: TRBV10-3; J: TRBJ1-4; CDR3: CAISGGGGEKLFF; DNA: TGTGCCATCAGTGGAGGGGGCGGTGAAAAACTGTTTTTT
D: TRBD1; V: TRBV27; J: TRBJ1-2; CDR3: CASSSAGGWDGYTF; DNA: TGTGCCAGCAGTTCGGCAGGGGGCTGGGATGGCTACACCTTC
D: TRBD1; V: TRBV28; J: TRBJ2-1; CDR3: CASSGTGVYQNEQFF; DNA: TGTGCCAGCAGTGGGACAGGGGTCTATCAAAATGAGCAGTTCTTC
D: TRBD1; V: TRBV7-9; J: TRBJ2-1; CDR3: CASRGTGPFVVF; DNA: TGTGCCAGCCGGGGGACAGGGCCTTTTGTGGTCTTC
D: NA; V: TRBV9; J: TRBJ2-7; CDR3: CASSVSGGGEQYF; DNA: TGTGCCAGCAGCGTATCAGGGGGAGGCGAGCAGTACTTC
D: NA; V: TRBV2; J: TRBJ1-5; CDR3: CASSDNEFQPQHF; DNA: TGTGCCAGCAGTGATAACGAGTTTCAGCCCCAGCATTTT
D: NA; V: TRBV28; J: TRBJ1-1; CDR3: CASRGGGNAEAFF; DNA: TGTGCCAGCAGGGGCGGGGGGAACGCTGAAGCTTTCTTT